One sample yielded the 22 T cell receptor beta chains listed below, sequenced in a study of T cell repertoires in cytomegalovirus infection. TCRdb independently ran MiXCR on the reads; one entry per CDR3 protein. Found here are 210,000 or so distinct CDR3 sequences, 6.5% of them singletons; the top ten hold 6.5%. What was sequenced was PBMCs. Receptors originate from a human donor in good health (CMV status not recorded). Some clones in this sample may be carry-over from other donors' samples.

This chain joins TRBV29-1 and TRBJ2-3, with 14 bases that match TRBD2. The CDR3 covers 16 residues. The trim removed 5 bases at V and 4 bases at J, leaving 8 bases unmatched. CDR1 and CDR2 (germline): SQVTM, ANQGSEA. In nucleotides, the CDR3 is TGCAGCGTTAATTTTGGACTAGCGGGGGGTTCAGATACGCAGTATTTT. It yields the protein CSVNFGLAGGSDTQYF.

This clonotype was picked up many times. The CDR3 is CASSLGVRAFF. CDR3 DNA sequence: TGTGCCAGCAGCTTAGGAGTGCGAGCTTTCTTT. This chain uses TRBV7-8 with TRBJ1-1; D not certain. V lost 1 base to trimming and J lost 10 bases, with 7 bases between them. Per the germline V gene, CDR1 is SGHVS and CDR2 is FQNEAQ. This CDR3 contains 11 residues. Complete variable domain (other parts from reference TRBV7-8 and TRBJ1-1): GAGVSQSPRYKVAKRGQDVALRCDPISGHVSLFWYQQALGQGPEFLTYFQNEAQLDKSGLPSDRFFAERPEGSVSTLKIQRTQQEDSAVYLCASSLGVRAFFGQGTRLTVV.

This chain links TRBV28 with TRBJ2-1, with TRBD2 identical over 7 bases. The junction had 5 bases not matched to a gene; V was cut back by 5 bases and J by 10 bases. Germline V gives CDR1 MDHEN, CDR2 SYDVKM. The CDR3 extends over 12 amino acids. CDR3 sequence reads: CASSPDGREQFF. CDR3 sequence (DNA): TGTGCCAGCAGTCCCGACGGGAGGGAGCAGTTCTTC. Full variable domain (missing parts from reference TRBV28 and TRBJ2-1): DVKVTQSSRYLVKRTGEKVFLECVQDMDHENMFWYRQDPGLGLRLIYFSYDVKMKEKGDIPEGYSVSREKKERFSLILESASTNQTSMYLCASSPDGREQFFGPGTRLTVL.

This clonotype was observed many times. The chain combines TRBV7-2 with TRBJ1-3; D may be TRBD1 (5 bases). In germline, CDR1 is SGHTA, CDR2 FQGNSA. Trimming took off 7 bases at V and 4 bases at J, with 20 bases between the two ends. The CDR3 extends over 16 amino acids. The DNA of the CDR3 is TGTGCCAGCACCGGCATGGGCCAGGGAAAGGGAAACACCATATATTTT. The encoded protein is CASTGMGQGKGNTIYF.

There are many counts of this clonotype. CDR3 residues: CASSLAFAIDTQYF. CDR3 sequence (DNA): TGTGCCAGCAGCTTGGCCTTCGCCATTGATACGCAGTATTTT. The chain is built from TRBV5-6 and TRBJ2-3; no clear D. Germline V gives CDR1 SGHDT, CDR2 YYEEEE. V shed 0 bases and J shed 6 bases, with 11 bases lying between them. This CDR3 spans 14 amino acids. Filled out from reference TRBV5-6 and TRBJ2-3, the complete variable domain reads DAGVTQSPTHLIKTRGQQVTLRCSPKSGHDTVSWYQQALGQGPQFIFQYYEEEERQRGNFPDRFSGHQFPNYSSELNVNALLLGDSALYLCASSLAFAIDTQYFGPGTRLTVL.

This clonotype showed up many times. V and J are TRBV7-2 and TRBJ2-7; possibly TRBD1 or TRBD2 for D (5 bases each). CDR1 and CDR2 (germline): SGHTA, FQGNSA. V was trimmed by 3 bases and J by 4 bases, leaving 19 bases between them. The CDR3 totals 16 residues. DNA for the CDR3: TGTGCCAGCAGCTTCACCCCGGGACCTCTTTCGTACGAGCAGTACTTC. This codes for CASSFTPGPLSYEQYF.

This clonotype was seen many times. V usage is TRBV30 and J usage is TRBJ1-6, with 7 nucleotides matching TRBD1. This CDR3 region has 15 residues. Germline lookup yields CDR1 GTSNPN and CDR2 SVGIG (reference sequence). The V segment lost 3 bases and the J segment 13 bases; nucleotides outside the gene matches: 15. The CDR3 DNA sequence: TGTGCCTGGAGCCGACAGGGTCGAATAATTCACCCCCTCCACTTT. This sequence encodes CAWSRQGRIIHPLHF.

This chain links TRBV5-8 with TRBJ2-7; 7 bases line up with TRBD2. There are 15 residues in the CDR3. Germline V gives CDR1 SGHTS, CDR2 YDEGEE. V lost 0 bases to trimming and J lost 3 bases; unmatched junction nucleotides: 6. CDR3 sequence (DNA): TGTGCCAGCAGCTTGGCGGTGGGGACTAACTACGAGCAGTACTTC. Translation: CASSLAVGTNYEQYF.

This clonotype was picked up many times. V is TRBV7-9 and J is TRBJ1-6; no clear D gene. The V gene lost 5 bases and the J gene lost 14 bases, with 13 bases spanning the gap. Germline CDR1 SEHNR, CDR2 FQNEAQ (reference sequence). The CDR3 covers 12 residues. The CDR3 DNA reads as TGTGCCAGCAGCCCGGAGTCTTGGGCCCTCCACTTT. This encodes CASSPESWALHF.

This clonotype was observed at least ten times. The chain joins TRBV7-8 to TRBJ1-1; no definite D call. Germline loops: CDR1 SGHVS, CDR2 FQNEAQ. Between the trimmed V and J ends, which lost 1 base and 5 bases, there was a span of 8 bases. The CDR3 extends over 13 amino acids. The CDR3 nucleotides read TGTGCCAGCAGCTTAGATAGGGATACTGAAGCTTTCTTT. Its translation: CASSLDRDTEAFF.

CDR3 DNA sequence: TGCAGTGCTAGATCCGCTCCGAGCGGGGAAGAGACCCAGTACTTC. It specifies CSARSAPSGEETQYF. The chain uses TRBV20-1 and TRBJ2-5; 7 bases agree with TRBD2. Per the germline V gene, CDR1 is DFQATT and CDR2 is SNEGSKA (reference sequence). The CDR3 contains 15 residues. V lost 2 bases, J lost 3 bases, and 9 bases stayed unmatched.

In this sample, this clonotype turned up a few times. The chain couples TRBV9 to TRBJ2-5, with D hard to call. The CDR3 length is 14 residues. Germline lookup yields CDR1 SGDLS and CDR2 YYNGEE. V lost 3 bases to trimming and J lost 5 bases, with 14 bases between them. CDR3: CASSEDSFGETQYF. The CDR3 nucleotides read TGTGCCAGCAGCGAAGACTCTTTCGGGGAGACCCAGTACTTC.

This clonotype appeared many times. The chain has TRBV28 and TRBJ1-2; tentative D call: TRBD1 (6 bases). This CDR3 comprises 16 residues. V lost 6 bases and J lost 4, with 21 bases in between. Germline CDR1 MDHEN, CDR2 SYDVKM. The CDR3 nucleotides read TGTGCCAGCAGCCTCGGAGGGGGAGGGTCGAGCTATGGCTACACCTTC. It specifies CASSLGGGGSSYGYTF.

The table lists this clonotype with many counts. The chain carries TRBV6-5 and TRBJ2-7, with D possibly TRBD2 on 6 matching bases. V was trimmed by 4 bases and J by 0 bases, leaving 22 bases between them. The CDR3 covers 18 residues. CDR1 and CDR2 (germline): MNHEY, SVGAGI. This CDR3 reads CASSSSTGTQKVSYEQYF. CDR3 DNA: TGTGCCAGCAGTTCCTCTACCGGGACTCAAAAAGTCTCCTACGAGCAGTACTTC.

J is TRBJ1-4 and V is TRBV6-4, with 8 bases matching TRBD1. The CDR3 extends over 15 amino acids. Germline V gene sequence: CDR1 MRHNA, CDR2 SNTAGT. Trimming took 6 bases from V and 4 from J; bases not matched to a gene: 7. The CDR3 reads CASSHRDRSNEKLFF. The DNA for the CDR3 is TGTGCCAGCAGCCACCGGGACAGGAGTAATGAAAAACTGTTTTTT.

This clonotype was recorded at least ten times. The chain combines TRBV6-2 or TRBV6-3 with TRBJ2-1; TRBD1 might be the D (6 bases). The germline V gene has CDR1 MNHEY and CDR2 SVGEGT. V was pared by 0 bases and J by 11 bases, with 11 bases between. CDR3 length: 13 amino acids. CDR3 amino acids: CASSYSQGQQQFF. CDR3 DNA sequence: TGTGCCAGCAGTTACTCGCAGGGGCAACAGCAGTTCTTC.

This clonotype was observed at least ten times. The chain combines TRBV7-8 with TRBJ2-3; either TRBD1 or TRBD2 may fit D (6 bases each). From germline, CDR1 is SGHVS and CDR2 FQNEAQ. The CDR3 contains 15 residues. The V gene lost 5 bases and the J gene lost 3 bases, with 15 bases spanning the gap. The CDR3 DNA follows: TGTGCCAGCAGCCTGGACAGTCGGGGGACAGATACGCAGTATTTT. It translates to CASSLDSRGTDTQYF. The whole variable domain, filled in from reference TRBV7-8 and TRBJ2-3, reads GAGVSQSPRYKVAKRGQDVALRCDPISGHVSLFWYQQALGQGPEFLTYFQNEAQLDKSGLPSDRFFAERPEGSVSTLKIQRTQQEDSAVYLCASSLDSRGTDTQYFGPGTRLTVL.

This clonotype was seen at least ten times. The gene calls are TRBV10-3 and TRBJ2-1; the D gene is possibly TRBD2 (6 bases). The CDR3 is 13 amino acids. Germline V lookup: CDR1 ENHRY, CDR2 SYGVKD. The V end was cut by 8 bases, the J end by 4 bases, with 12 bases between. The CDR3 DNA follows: TGTGCCATCGGACGGGAGCTATACAATGAGCAGTTCTTC. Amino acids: CAIGRELYNEQFF.

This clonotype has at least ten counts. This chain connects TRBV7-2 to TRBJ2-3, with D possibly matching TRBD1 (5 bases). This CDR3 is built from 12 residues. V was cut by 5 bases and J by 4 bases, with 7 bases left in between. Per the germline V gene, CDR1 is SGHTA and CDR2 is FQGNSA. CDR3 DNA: TGTGCCAGCAGCCAGGGTCCAGATACGCAGTATTTT. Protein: CASSQGPDTQYF. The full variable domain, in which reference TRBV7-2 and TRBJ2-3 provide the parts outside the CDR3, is GAGVSQSPSNKVTEKGKDVELRCDPISGHTALYWYRQSLGQGLEFLIYFQGNSAPDKSGLPSDRFSAERTGGSVSTLTIQRTQQEDSAVYLCASSQGPDTQYFGPGTRLTVL.

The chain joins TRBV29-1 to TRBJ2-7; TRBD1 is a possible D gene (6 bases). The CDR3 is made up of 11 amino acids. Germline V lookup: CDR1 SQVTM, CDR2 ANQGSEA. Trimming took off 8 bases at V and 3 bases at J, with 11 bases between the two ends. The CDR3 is CSFSRGYEQYF. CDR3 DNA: TGCAGCTTTTCCAGGGGCTACGAGCAGTACTTC.

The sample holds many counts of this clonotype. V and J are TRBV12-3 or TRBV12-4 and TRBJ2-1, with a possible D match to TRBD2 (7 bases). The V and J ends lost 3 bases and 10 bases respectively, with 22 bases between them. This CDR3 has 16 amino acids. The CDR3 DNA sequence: TGTGCCAGCAGTTTCTCGCGGGGGCGGCTATCTCTCGAGCAGTTCTTC. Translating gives CASSFSRGRLSLEQFF.

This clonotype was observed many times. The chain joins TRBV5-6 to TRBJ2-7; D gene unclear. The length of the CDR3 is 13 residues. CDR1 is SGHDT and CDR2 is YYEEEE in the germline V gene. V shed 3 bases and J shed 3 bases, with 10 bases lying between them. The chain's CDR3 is CASSSRDNYEQYF. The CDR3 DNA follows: TGTGCCAGCAGCTCCCGCGACAACTACGAGCAGTACTTC. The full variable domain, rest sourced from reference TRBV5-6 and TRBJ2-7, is DAGVTQSPTHLIKTRGQQVTLRCSPKSGHDTVSWYQQALGQGPQFIFQYYEEEERQRGNFPDRFSGHQFPNYSSELNVNALLLGDSALYLCASSSRDNYEQYFGPGTRLTVT.